The clone carrying this TCR beta chain was seen at least ten times. The data derive from a study of human T cells and chemical hapten exposure. Per the authors' pipeline: Sample TCR counts, which ranged from 23,224 to 690,600, had a median of around 96,000. TCRdb used MiXCR to reprocess the RACE reads, holding one entry per CDR3 protein. It is TCRdb's table, rather than the study itself, that gives the V and J calls and clone size. The sample holds about 85,000 distinct CDR3 sequences, under 14% seen once. With 1 base removed from V and 7 bases from J, the gap between germline ends came to 8 bases. Germline V CDR1 and CDR2: SGHTA, FQGTGA. The CDR3 spans 13 residues. As to time point: patch test 2, 6 weeks after DPC sensitization. Noted treatment: therapeutic diphenylcyclopropenone sensitization with weekly scalp DPC. The drawing of blood occurred before each patch test was applied. Alopecia patients deemed DPC-suitable, aged 18 to 70, excluding pregnancy.

This clonotype was obtained from a man younger than 30 with alopecia areata. Some clones in this sample may be carry-over from other donors' samples. V usage is TRBV7-3 and J usage is TRBJ2-4, with D possibly being TRBD2 (6 bases). This sample comprised whole blood, obtained in connection with sensitization to the hapten diphenylcyclopropenone (DPC). The CDR3 protein is CASSLNRGNIQYF. CDR3 DNA: TGTGCCAGCAGCTTAAATCGGGGGAACATTCAGTACTTC.